These 18 T cell receptor beta chains were all obtained from the same sample, sequenced in a study of regulatory T cells in long-lasting Graves disease. Time point indicated: newly diagnosed GD, antithyroid drugs for less than 3 months. RNA isolated from PBMCs was used to make the TCR library. With iRepertoire HTBI primers and Arm-PCR of CDR3 regions, TCR beta libraries were built. TCRdb re-analysed the multiplex PCR reads in MiXCR, keeping a single row per CDR3 protein. The top ten hold about a sixth of the sample, which has 400,000 to 500,000 distinct CDR3 sequences, about 15% seen once. These data were also filed under a second study, of T cells in Graves' hyperthyroidism and ophthalmopathy.

Sequenced material: peripheral blood mononuclear cells (PBMCs), taken at new diagnosis, from a patient treated with antithyroid drugs. These TCRs come from a woman between 25 and 40 years old with Graves disease.

This clonotype was observed at least ten times. The chain couples TRBV12-3 or TRBV12-4 to TRBJ2-7, with TRBD2 identical over 9 bases. V dropped 6 bases and J dropped 3; count of bases not matched to a gene: 15. This CDR3 region has 17 residues. This CDR3 reads CASSATAGLAGIYEQYF. CDR3 sequence (DNA): TGTGCCAGCAGCGCGACTGCGGGACTAGCTGGGATCTACGAGCAGTACTTC.

The chain uses TRBV27 and TRBJ2-5; 14 positions match TRBD2. The germline V gene encodes CDR1 MNHEY and CDR2 SMNVEV (reference sequence). The CDR3 spans 16 residues. The V gene end was trimmed by 5 bases and the J gene end by 6 bases; junction bases not matched to a gene: 8. CDR3 sequence reads: CASSPTGLAGVKTQYF. The CDR3 DNA sequence: TGTGCCAGCAGTCCAACGGGACTAGCGGGAGTCAAGACCCAGTACTTC.

Ten or more counts support this clonotype. CDR3: CSVARGEWETQYF. The CDR3, as DNA: TGCAGCGTCGCCCGGGGAGAGTGGGAGACCCAGTACTTC. The chain carries TRBV29-1 and TRBJ2-5, with a weak D call TRBD2 (5 bases). From germline, CDR1 is SQVTM and CDR2 ANQGSEA. The CDR3 has 13 amino acids. Trimming pared 6 bases from V and 5 bases from J, leaving 16 bases between.

A few counts support this clonotype. The V and J genes are TRBV28 and TRBJ1-1; 8 bases map to TRBD1. The CDR3 extends over 16 amino acids. Trimming took 8 bases from V and 2 from J; bases not matched to a gene: 13. The germline V gene has CDR1 MDHEN and CDR2 SYDVKM. The CDR3: CASLRQGIVSNTEAFF. The CDR3 DNA is TGTGCCAGCCTGAGACAGGGGATTGTTAGTAACACTGAAGCTTTCTTT. Full variable domain (outside the CDR3, taken from reference TRBV28 and TRBJ1-1): DVKVTQSSRYLVKRTGEKVFLECVQDMDHENMFWYRQDPGLGLRLIYFSYDVKMKEKGDIPEGYSVSREKKERFSLILESASTNQTSMYLCASLRQGIVSNTEAFFGQGTRLTVV.

This clonotype was recorded at least ten times. The gene calls are TRBV24-1 and TRBJ2-1, with no clear D. This CDR3 has 11 residues. Trimming stripped 4 bases from V and 6 bases from J, with 3 bases between. The germline V gene has CDR1 KGHDR and CDR2 SFDVKD. CDR3 sequence: CATSDFNEQFF. CDR3 in DNA: TGTGCCACCAGTGACTTCAATGAGCAGTTCTTC.

This clonotype was counted a few times. The chain combines TRBV5-1 with TRBJ1-1; 12 bases fit TRBD1. The CDR3 consists of 18 residues. V lost 4 bases, J lost 4 bases, and 14 bases stayed unmatched. CDR1 and CDR2 from the germline V gene are SGHRS and YFSETQ. CDR3 bases: TGCGCCAGCAGCCCGGCCGAGGGACAGGGGGCGATTCTCACTGAAGCTTTCTTT. Translating gives CASSPAEGQGAILTEAFF.

This clonotype occurred a few times. V gene TRBV5-1 combines with J gene TRBJ2-7; TRBD2 matches 9 bases. The junction had 4 bases not matched to a gene; V was cut back by 1 base and J by 2 bases. The CDR3 has 15 residues. From germline, CDR1 is SGHRS and CDR2 YFSETQ. CDR3 DNA sequence: TGCGCCAGCAGCTTGTCTAGCGGGACTCCCTACGAGCAGTACTTC. Its protein product is CASSLSSGTPYEQYF. The full variable domain, rest sourced from reference TRBV5-1 and TRBJ2-7, is KAGVTQTPRYLIKTRGQQVTLSCSPISGHRSVSWYQQTPGQGLQFLFEYFSETQRNKGNFPGRFSGRQFSNSRSEMNVSTLELGDSALYLCASSLSSGTPYEQYFGPGTRLTVT.

This clonotype has ten or more counts. DNA for the CDR3: TGTGCCAGCAGTGAGACTACAGGGACCCGCTACGAGCAGTACTTC. This translates into CASSETTGTRYEQYF. The V and J genes are TRBV2 and TRBJ2-7, with a tentative D call TRBD1 (6 bases). The CDR3 spans 15 residues. Germline V gene sequence: CDR1 SNHLY, CDR2 FYNNEI. V lost 3 bases and J lost 3, with 15 bases in between.

This clonotype showed up just a few times. This rearrangement joins TRBV24-1 to TRBJ2-1; 11 bases are shared with TRBD2. Germline V gene data show CDR1 as KGHDR and CDR2 as SFDVKD. The CDR3 extends over 20 amino acids. Trimming removed 4 bases from V and 0 bases from J; junction bases left unmatched: 13. CDR3 DNA sequence: TGTGCCACCAGTGAAAATTTCCGGACTAGCGGGCTCAGCTCCTACAATGAGCAGTTCTTC. It is translated as CATSENFRTSGLSSYNEQFF.

This clonotype was picked up many times. The chain joins TRBV12-5 to TRBJ2-1; 13 bases agree with TRBD2. Trimming took 3 bases from V and 9 from J; bases not matched to a gene: 14. This CDR3 is 18 amino acids long. CDR1 LGHNT and CDR2 FRNRAP come from the germline V gene. The CDR3 loop reads CASGFTQLLAGGPREQFF. As DNA, the CDR3 is TGTGCTAGTGGTTTCACACAGCTACTAGCGGGAGGGCCTCGTGAGCAGTTCTTC. The variable domain in full, completed from reference TRBV12-5 and TRBJ2-1, reads DARVTQTPRHKVTEMGQEVTMRCQPILGHNTVFWYRQTMMQGLELLAYFRNRAPLDDSGMPKDRFSAEMPDATLATLKIQPSEPRDSAVYFCASGFTQLLAGGPREQFFGPGTRLTVL.

This clonotype was recorded at least ten times. V usage is TRBV12-3 or TRBV12-4 and J usage is TRBJ1-1, with D perhaps matching TRBD1 (5 bases). The V and J ends lost 3 bases and 0 bases respectively, with 11 bases between them. The CDR3 has 15 amino acids. The CDR3 DNA reads TGTGCCAGCAGTTTGGGGACCCCCATGAACACTGAAGCTTTCTTT. Its protein is CASSLGTPMNTEAFF.

This clonotype has more than one count but fewer than ten. The chain couples TRBV12-5 to TRBJ1-1; no clear D gene. V dropped 1 base and J dropped 4 bases, with 7 bases sitting between them. This CDR3 has 13 residues. Germline lookup yields CDR1 LGHNT and CDR2 FRNRAP. The CDR3 here is CASGLEEGTEAFF. CDR3 DNA sequence: TGTGCTAGTGGTTTGGAGGAGGGCACTGAAGCTTTCTTT.

This clonotype was seen a few times. This may come from a read error, since a much larger clone is one base off. This chain joins TRBV18 and TRBJ2-7; 10 positions agree with TRBD1. Germline lookup yields CDR1 KGHSH and CDR2 LQKENI. V gave up 4 bases and J gave up 4 bases; unmatched junction bases: 7. This CDR3 region has 15 residues. CDR3 region: CASSHSGQGRYEQYF. In DNA, the CDR3 is TGTGCCAGCTCACACTCGGGACAGGGGAGGTACGAGCAGTACTTC.

There are a few counts of this clonotype. This chain uses TRBV7-8 with TRBJ2-3, with D hard to call. V was clipped by 7 bases and J by 1 base, with 18 bases between them. Germline V gene lookup returns CDR1 SGHVS and CDR2 FQNEAQ. This CDR3 is built from 16 residues. The CDR3, as DNA: TGTGCCAGCATCCAATCTAGGATCGTCCGCACAGATACGCAGTATTTT. It translates to CASIQSRIVRTDTQYF.

The sample holds many counts of this clonotype. CDR3 amino acids: CASSHSTTRLGFSPIYF. The CDR3 region has the DNA TGTGCCAGCAGCCACTCAACCACGCGTCTAGGATTTTCCCCCATATATTTT. The rearrangement links TRBV3-1 to TRBJ1-3; no clear D. V was cut by 3 bases and J by 11 bases, with 26 bases left in between. The CDR3 is 17 residues long. Germline lookup yields CDR1 LGHDT and CDR2 YNNKEL (reference sequence).

This clonotype was seen many times. The V and J genes are TRBV20-1 and TRBJ2-7; D remains ambiguous. Germline values: CDR1 DFQATT, CDR2 SNEGSKA (reference sequence). This CDR3 contains 13 residues. With 3 bases removed from V and 5 bases from J, the gap between germline ends came to 14 bases. The CDR3 reads CSASPGGTDEQYF. The CDR3 bases are TGCAGTGCTAGTCCCGGTGGAACGGACGAGCAGTACTTC.

This clonotype was counted many times. The gene calls are TRBV6-5 and TRBJ2-7; 9 nucleotides line up with TRBD2. Germline V gene sequence: CDR1 MNHEY, CDR2 SVGAGI. This CDR3 is 16 amino acids long. J gave up 0 bases and V 2 bases, and 5 bases lay outside the gene matches. DNA for the CDR3: TGTGCCAGCAGTTACACTAGCGGGTCTAGCTCCTACGAGCAGTACTTC. Amino acid sequence: CASSYTSGSSSYEQYF.

V is TRBV11-2 and J is TRBJ2-7; D assignment may be TRBD1 or TRBD2 (6 bases each). CDR1 and CDR2 from the germline V gene are SGHAT and FQNNGV. This CDR3 contains 15 residues. V gave up 0 bases and J gave up 3 bases, with 12 bases separating them. As DNA, the CDR3 is TGTGCCAGCAGCTTAGATAGGGGGGCCAACTACGAGCAGTACTTC. This sequence encodes CASSLDRGANYEQYF.